Listed below are T cell receptor beta chains from one sample, sequenced in a study of T cells in Graves' hyperthyroidism and ophthalmopathy. A single record per CDR3 protein comes from TCRdb applying MiXCR to the multiplex PCR reads. This table holds 700,000 or so distinct CDR3 sequences, about 17% found once. Material: blood. Receptor source: a man aged 18 to 29 with Graves' hyperthyroidism. The CDR3 runs from the conserved cysteine through the conserved F or W. The order of the fields is clone size, CDR3 length, J gene, V gene, D gene, CDR3 protein, CDR3 DNA. D genes are given only for firm matches. Clone size is not always given. Where it is, it says once, few, many or a class for expanded clones.

clone_size: many; cdr3_length: 11; j_call: TRBJ1-2; v_call: TRBV10-1; d_call: .; cdr3_aa: CASSDGYGYTF; cdr3_nt: TGCGCCAGCAGTGATGGTTATGGCTACACCTTC
clone_size: once; cdr3_length: 14; j_call: TRBJ1-2; v_call: TRBV18; d_call: .; cdr3_aa: CASSPSGDAYGYTF; cdr3_nt: TGTGCCAGCTCACCATCTGGAGACGCCTATGGCTACACCTTC
clone_size: few; cdr3_length: 14; j_call: TRBJ1-4; v_call: TRBV19; d_call: .; cdr3_aa: CATAQDATNEKLFF; cdr3_nt: TGTGCCACCGCTCAGGATGCAACTAATGAAAAACTGTTTTTT
clone_size: few; cdr3_length: 13; j_call: TRBJ1-3; v_call: TRBV27; d_call: .; cdr3_aa: CASSLGGESTIYF; cdr3_nt: TGTGCCAGCAGTTTAGGCGGGGAGAGCACCATATATTTT
clone_size: .; cdr3_length: 14; j_call: TRBJ2-7; v_call: TRBV20-1; d_call: TRBD1; cdr3_aa: CSAARGQDPHEQYF; cdr3_nt: TGCAGTGCCGCCCGGGGACAGGACCCCCACGAGCAGTACTTC
clone_size: .; cdr3_length: 16; j_call: TRBJ2-7; v_call: TRBV6-2/TRBV6-3; d_call: TRBD2; cdr3_aa: CASRSLMAGAPHEQYF; cdr3_nt: TGTGCCAGCCGATCCCTGATGGCGGGAGCCCCCCACGAGCAGTACTTC
clone_size: many; cdr3_length: 14; j_call: TRBJ2-5; v_call: TRBV28; d_call: TRBD2; cdr3_aa: CASSLIEGGQTQYF; cdr3_nt: TGTGCCAGCAGTTTGATCGAGGGAGGGCAGACCCAGTACTTC
clone_size: many; cdr3_length: 13; j_call: TRBJ1-1; v_call: TRBV19; d_call: .; cdr3_aa: CASTNVMNTEAFF; cdr3_nt: TGTGCCAGTACCAACGTGATGAACACTGAAGCTTTCTTT
clone_size: .; cdr3_length: 17; j_call: TRBJ2-3; v_call: TRBV20-1; d_call: TRBD2; cdr3_aa: CSARDPGGASAGDTQYF; cdr3_nt: TGCAGTGCTAGAGATCCGGGGGGGGCCTCGGCAGGAGATACGCAGTATTTT
clone_size: .; cdr3_length: 18; j_call: TRBJ2-7; v_call: TRBV4-1; d_call: TRBD2; cdr3_aa: CASSQVPGLAGQNYEQYF; cdr3_nt: TGCGCCAGCAGCCAAGTCCCGGGACTAGCGGGGCAGAACTACGAGCAGTACTTC
clone_size: .; cdr3_length: 13; j_call: TRBJ2-1; v_call: TRBV12-3/TRBV12-4; d_call: TRBD2; cdr3_aa: CASSLLAGEEQFF; cdr3_nt: TGTGCCAGCAGTTTACTAGCGGGAGAAGAGCAGTTCTTC
clone_size: many; cdr3_length: 16; j_call: TRBJ2-2; v_call: TRBV20-1; d_call: TRBD2; cdr3_aa: CSADTLLAGDTGELFF; cdr3_nt: TGCAGTGCTGACACCCTGTTAGCGGGAGACACCGGGGAGCTGTTTTTT
clone_size: few; cdr3_length: 15; j_call: TRBJ2-2; v_call: TRBV4-1; d_call: .; cdr3_aa: CASSQETFGSGELFF; cdr3_nt: TGCGCCAGCAGCCAAGAGACCTTCGGTTCCGGGGAGCTGTTTTTT
clone_size: .; cdr3_length: 14; j_call: TRBJ2-1; v_call: TRBV18; d_call: .; cdr3_aa: CASSPTSRRGEQFF; cdr3_nt: TGTGCCAGCTCACCAACTAGCAGGAGAGGCGAGCAGTTCTTC
clone_size: few; cdr3_length: 15; j_call: TRBJ1-4; v_call: TRBV28; d_call: .; cdr3_aa: CASSLGPGRNEKLFF; cdr3_nt: TGTGCCAGCAGTTTGGGGCCGGGGCGAAATGAAAAACTGTTTTTT
clone_size: many; cdr3_length: 14; j_call: TRBJ1-6; v_call: TRBV19; d_call: TRBD1; cdr3_aa: CASRGGQGFSPLHF; cdr3_nt: TGTGCCAGTAGAGGGGGACAGGGCTTTTCACCCCTCCACTTT
clone_size: many; cdr3_length: 16; j_call: TRBJ1-1; v_call: TRBV18; d_call: .; cdr3_aa: CASSTYGGLGDTEAFF; cdr3_nt: TGTGCCAGCTCAACGTACGGAGGGTTAGGTGACACTGAAGCTTTCTTT
clone_size: many; cdr3_length: 15; j_call: TRBJ2-1; v_call: TRBV19; d_call: TRBD2; cdr3_aa: CASSLSGSGGNEQFF; cdr3_nt: TGTGCCAGTAGCCTAAGCGGGAGCGGGGGTAATGAGCAGTTCTTC
clone_size: .; cdr3_length: 16; j_call: TRBJ2-1; v_call: TRBV4-1; d_call: TRBD2; cdr3_aa: CASRHSGRGGYNEQFF; cdr3_nt: TGCGCCAGCAGGCATAGCGGGAGAGGCGGGTACAATGAGCAGTTCTTC